This T cell receptor (beta chain) stems from a study of blood T cells in healthy people across ages. For the second PCR, which ran for roughly 6 to 12 cycles, a sample-barcoded 5' primer and a J-beta primer mix were used. TCRdb re-called the 5' RACE reads through MiXCR, storing one row per CDR3 protein. The repertoire holds about 720,000 distinct CDR3 sequences, with more than 20% as singletons. CDR3 size: 15 residues. J gave up 1 base and V 4 bases, and 5 bases lay outside the gene matches. Germline V gene data show CDR1 as SEHNR and CDR2 as FQNEAQ (reference sequence). A note on this clonotype: Its cognate antigen is unknown.

Aged roughly 6 to 90, donors were systemically healthy Caucasians from Russia. Whole-study results and caveats: Considered underestimates were the diversity estimates obtained from one million T cells. Samples with more naive T cells showed higher observed beta diversity.

This sample was shared with a second study, whose subject was T cells of mothers and their children. That source notes: Donation was provided by three healthy Caucasian mothers along with their six children.

This clonotype originated in a boy between 10 and 17 years old in good health. The sample taken for sequencing was blood. The chain has TRBV7-9 and TRBJ1-1; 8 positions agree with TRBD1. This CDR3 is CASSSSGQANTEAFF. CDR3 coding DNA: TGTGCCAGCAGCTCCTCGGGACAGGCGAACACTGAAGCTTTCTTT.